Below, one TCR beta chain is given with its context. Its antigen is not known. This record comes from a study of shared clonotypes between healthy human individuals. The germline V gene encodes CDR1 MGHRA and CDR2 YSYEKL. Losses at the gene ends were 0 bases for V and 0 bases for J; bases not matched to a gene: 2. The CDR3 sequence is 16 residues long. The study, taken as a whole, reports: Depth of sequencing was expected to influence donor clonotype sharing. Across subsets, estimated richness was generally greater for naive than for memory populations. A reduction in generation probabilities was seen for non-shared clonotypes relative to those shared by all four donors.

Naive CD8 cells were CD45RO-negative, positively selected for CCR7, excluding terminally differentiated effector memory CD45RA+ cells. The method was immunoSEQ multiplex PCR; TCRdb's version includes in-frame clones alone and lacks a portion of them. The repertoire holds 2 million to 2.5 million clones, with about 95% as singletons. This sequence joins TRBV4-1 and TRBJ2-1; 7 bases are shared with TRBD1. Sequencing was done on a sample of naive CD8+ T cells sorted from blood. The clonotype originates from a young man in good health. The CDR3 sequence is CASSQEQGSSYNEQFF. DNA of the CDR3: TGCGCCAGCAGCCAAGAACAGGGGAGCTCCTACAATGAGCAGTTCTTC.